Below, one T cell receptor (beta chain) is given with its context. Its specificity is unknown. Assay: immunoSEQ multiplex PCR; the TCRdb copy retains only in-frame clones and omits some. The sample has around 46,000 clones, over 60% seen once; the top ten hold over 12%. The data are from a study of vaccination effects on CD4 cells after COVID-19. Looking at the study overall: Samples collected post-vaccine were obtained a median of 72 days after the second dose.

CDR1 is GTSNPN, CDR2 SVGIG, per germline (reference sequence). The CDR3 extends over 13 amino acids. Trimming pared 2 bases from V and 0 bases from J, leaving 7 bases between. Before sequencing took place, the ViraFEST assay used viral peptide pools to expand antigen-specific CD4+ T cells. A 10-day culture period preceded the isolation of CD4+ T cells. Two doses of BNT162b2 or mRNA-1273 vaccine were administered to participants. Nobody among the vaccine recipients had prior SARS-CoV-2 infection (nucleocapsid antibodies were negative). Overall study results and limits: Late after vaccination, infection- and vaccine-induced clones showed marked clonal contraction. Convalescent patients were scarce, and early post-infection timepoints were absent.

The material sequenced was CD4+ T cells from PBMCs cultured with HCoV-OC43 spike peptides, taken after COVID-19 vaccination. The subset denotes: HCoV-OC43 spike overlapping peptide pool stimulation. The chain combines TRBV30 with TRBJ1-1; D not certain. This TCR derives from a human donor who received a COVID-19 vaccine. The DNA of the CDR3 is TGTGCCTGGAGTACCGTGATGAACACTGAAGCTTTCTTT. Translation gives CAWSTVMNTEAFF.